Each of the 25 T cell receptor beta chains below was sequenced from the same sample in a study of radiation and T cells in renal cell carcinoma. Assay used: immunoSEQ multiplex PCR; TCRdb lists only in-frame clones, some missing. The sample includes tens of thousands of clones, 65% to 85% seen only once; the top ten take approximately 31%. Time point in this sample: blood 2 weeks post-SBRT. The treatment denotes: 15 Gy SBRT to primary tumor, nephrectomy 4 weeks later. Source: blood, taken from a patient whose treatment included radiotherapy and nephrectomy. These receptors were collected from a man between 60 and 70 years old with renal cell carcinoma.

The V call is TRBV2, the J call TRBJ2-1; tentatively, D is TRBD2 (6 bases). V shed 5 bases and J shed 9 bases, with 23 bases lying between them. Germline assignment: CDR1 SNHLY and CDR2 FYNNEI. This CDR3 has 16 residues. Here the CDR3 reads CASSSNWVAEGSEQFF. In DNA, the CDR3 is TGTGCCAGCAGTTCGAACTGGGTAGCGGAGGGGTCTGAGCAGTTCTTC.

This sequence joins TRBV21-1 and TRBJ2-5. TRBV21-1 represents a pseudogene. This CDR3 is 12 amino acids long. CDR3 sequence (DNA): TGTGCCAGCAGCAGCCTGGAAGAGACCCAGTACTTC. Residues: CASSSLEETQYF.

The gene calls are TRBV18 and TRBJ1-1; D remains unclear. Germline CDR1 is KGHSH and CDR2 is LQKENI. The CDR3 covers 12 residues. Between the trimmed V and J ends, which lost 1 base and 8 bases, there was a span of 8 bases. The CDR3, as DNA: TGTGCCAGCTCACCACAGGGTTCCGAAGCTTTCTTT. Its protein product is CASSPQGSEAFF.

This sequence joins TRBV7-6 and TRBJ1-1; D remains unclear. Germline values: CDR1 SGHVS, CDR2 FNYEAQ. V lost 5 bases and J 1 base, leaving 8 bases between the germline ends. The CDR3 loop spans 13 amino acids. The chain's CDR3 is CASSIQTNTEAFF. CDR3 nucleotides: TGTGCCAGCAGCATTCAGACGAACACTGAAGCTTTCTTT. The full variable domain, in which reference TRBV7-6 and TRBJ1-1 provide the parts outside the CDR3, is GAGVSQSPRYKVTKRGQDVALRCDPISGHVSLYWYRQALGQGPEFLTYFNYEAQQDKSGLPNDRFSAERPEGSISTLTIQRTEQRDSAMYRCASSIQTNTEAFFGQGTRLTVV.

The CDR3 sequence is CSVATTGELFF. The CDR3 DNA sequence: TGCAGCGTTGCTACCACCGGGGAGCTGTTTTTT. This rearrangement joins TRBV29-1 to TRBJ2-2; D unclear. The CDR3 spans 11 residues. Germline V gene data show CDR1 as SQVTM and CDR2 as ANQGSEA. Trimming cost V 4 bases and J 4 bases, with 4 bases left between them.

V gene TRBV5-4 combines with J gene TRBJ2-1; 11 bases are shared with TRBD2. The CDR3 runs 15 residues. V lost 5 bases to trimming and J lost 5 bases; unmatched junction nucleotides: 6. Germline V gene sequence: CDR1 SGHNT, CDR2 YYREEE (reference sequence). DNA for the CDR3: TGTGCCAGCAGTTCCCCGACTAGCGGGAACAATGAGCAGTTCTTC. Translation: CASSSPTSGNNEQFF.

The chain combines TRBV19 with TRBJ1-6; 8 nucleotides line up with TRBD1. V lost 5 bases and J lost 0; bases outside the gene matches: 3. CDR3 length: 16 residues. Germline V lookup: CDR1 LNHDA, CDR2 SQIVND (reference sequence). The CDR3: CASSQGASSYNSPLHF. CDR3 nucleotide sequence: TGTGCCAGTAGTCAGGGGGCCAGCTCCTATAATTCACCCCTCCACTTT.

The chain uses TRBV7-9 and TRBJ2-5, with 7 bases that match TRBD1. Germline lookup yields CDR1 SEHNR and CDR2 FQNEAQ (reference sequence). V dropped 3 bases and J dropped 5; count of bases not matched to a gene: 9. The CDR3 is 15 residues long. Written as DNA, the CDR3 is TGTGCCAGCAGCTTCGAAGGGACAGTAGGTGAGACCCAGTACTTC. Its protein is CASSFEGTVGETQYF.

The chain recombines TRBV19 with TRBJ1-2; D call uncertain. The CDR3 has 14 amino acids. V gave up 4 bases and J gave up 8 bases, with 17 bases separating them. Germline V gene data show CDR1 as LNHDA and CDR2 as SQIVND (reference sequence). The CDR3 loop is CASSNIGRAAGYTF. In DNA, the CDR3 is TGTGCCAGTAGTAACATCGGCCGCGCGGCCGGCTACACCTTC. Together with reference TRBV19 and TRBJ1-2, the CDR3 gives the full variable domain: DGGITQSPKYLFRKEGQNVTLSCEQNLNHDAMYWYRQDPGQGLRLIYYSQIVNDFQKGDIAEGYSVSREKKESFPLTVTSAQKNPTAFYLCASSNIGRAAGYTFGSGTRLTVV.

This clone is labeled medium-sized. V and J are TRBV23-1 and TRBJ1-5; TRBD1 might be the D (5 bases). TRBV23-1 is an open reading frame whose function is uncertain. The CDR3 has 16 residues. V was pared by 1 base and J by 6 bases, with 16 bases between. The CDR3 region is CASSQLGQGAGQPQHF. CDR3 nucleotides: TGCGCCAGCAGTCAATTAGGTCAGGGAGCAGGTCAGCCCCAGCATTTT.

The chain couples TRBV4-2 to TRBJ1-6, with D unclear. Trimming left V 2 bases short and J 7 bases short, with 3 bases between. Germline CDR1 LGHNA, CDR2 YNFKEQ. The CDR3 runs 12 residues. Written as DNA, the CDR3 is TGTGCCAGCAGCCAATGGAATTCACCCCTCCACTTT. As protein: CASSQWNSPLHF.

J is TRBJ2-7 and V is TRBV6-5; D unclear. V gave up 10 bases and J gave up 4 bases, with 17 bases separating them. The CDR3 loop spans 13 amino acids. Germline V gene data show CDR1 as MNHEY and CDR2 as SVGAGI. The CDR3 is CATLRLGSYEQYF. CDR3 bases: TGTGCCACCCTACGACTCGGCTCGTACGAGCAGTACTTC.

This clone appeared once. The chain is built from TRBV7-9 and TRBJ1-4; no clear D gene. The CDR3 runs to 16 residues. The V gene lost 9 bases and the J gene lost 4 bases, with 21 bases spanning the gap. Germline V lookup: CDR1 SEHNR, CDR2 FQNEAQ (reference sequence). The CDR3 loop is CASAEGTFISNEKLFF. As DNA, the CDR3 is TGTGCCAGTGCTGAGGGAACTTTTATAAGTAATGAAAAACTGTTTTTT.

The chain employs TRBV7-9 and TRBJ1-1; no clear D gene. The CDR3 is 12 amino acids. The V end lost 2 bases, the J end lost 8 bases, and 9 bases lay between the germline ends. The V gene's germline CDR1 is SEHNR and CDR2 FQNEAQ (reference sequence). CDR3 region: CASSLSTFEAFF. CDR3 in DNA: TGTGCCAGCAGCTTAAGTACATTCGAAGCTTTCTTT.

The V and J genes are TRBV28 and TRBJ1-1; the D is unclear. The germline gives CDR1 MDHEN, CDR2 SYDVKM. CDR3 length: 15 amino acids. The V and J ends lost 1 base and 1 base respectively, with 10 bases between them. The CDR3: CASSLLGSGNTEAFF. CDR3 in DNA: TGTGCCAGCAGTTTATTGGGGTCGGGGAACACTGAAGCTTTCTTT.

The CDR3 loop is CASSSSYEQYF. CDR3 nucleotide sequence: TGCGCCAGCAGCTCCTCCTACGAGCAGTACTTC. The chain joins TRBV5-1 to TRBJ2-7; D not resolved. Trimming took off 3 bases at V and 0 bases at J, with 1 base between the two ends. CDR1 is SGHRS and CDR2 is YFSETQ in the germline V gene. This CDR3 is built from 11 residues.

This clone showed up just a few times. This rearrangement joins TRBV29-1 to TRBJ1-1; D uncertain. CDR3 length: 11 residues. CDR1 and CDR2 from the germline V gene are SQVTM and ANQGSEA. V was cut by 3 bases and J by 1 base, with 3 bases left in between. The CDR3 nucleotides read TGCAGCGTTGAGACGAACACTGAAGCTTTCTTT. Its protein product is CSVETNTEAFF.

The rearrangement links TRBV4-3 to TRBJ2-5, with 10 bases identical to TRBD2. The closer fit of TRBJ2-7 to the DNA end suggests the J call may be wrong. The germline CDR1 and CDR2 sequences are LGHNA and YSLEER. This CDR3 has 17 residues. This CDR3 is CASSHHRTSGINYEQYF. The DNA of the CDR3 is TGCGCCAGCAGCCACCACCGAACTAGCGGGATCAATTACGAGCAGTACTTC.

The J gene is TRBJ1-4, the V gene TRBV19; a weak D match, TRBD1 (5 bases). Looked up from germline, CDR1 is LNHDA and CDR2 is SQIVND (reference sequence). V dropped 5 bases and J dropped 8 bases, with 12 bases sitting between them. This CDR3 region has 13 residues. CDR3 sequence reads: CASSRSGGEKLFF. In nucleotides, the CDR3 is TGTGCCAGTAGTCGTAGCGGGGGAGAAAAACTGTTTTTT.

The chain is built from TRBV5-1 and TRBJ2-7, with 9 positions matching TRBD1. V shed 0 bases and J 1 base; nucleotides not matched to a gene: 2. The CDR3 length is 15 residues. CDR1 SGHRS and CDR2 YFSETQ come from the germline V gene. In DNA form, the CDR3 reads TGCGCCAGCAGCTTGGTTGGACAGGGGTCCTACGAGCAGTACTTC. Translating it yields CASSLVGQGSYEQYF.

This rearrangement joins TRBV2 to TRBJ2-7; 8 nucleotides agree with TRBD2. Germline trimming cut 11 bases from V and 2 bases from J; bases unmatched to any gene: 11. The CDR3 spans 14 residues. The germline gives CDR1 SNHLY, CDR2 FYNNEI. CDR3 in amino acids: CAGKGGLDTYEQYF. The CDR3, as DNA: TGTGCCGGCAAAGGGGGACTAGATACCTACGAGCAGTACTTC.

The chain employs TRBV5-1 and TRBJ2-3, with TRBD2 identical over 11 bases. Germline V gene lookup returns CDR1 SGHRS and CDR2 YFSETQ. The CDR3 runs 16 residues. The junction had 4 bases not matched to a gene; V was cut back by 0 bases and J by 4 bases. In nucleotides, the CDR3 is TGCGCCAGCAGCTTGGTAGCGGGAGGGCCCCCAGATACGCAGTATTTT. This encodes CASSLVAGGPPDTQYF.

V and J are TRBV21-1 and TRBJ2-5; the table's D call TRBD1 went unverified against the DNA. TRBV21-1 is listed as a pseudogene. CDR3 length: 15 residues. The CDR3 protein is CASSTVGGSRETQYF. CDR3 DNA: TGTGCCAGCAGCACCGTAGGGGGTTCGAGGGAGACCCAGTACTTC.

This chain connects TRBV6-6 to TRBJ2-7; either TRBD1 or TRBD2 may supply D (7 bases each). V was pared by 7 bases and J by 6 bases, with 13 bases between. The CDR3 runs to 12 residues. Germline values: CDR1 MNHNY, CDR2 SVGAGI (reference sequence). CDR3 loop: CASKGAGAEQYF. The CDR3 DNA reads TGTGCCAGCAAGGGGGCGGGGGCCGAGCAGTACTTC.

DNA for the CDR3: TGTGCCAGCTCACCAACCGAGGGACAGCCCCAGCATTTT. Protein product: CASSPTEGQPQHF. The chain is built from TRBV18 and TRBJ1-5, with D hard to call. The V end was cut by 2 bases, the J end by 7 bases, with 9 bases between. Germline-derived CDR1 and CDR2 are KGHSH and LQKENI. The CDR3 totals 13 residues.